A single sample is the source of the 9 T cell receptor beta chains below, sequenced in a study of cytomegalovirus exposure and HLA in healthy donors. The PCR was carried out with 60 Vbeta primers and 13 Jbeta primers. The table came from immunoSEQ multiplex PCR; TCRdb's copy has only in-frame clones and leaves some out. This table has under 100,000 clones, 70% appearing once. Sequencing used PBMCs. These receptors were obtained from a woman in her fifties or sixties in good health and CMV-seropositive.

The rearrangement uses TRBV9 and TRBJ2-1; 11 bases are a match to TRBD1. Germline CDR1 is SGDLS and CDR2 is YYNGEE. The CDR3 spans 16 residues. Trimming cost V 6 bases and J 4 bases; bases outside gene matches: 9. CDR3 DNA sequence: TGTGCCAGCACCCCCGCCGGGACAGGGGGTTACAATGAGCAGTTCTTC. This encodes CASTPAGTGGYNEQFF.

The chain links TRBV7-2 to TRBJ1-2; D perhaps matches TRBD1 (5 bases). The CDR3 consists of 15 residues. Germline V gene sequence: CDR1 SGHTA, CDR2 FQGNSA. Trimming stripped 7 bases from V and 8 bases from J, with 23 bases between. The CDR3, as DNA: TGTGCCAGCACCCAGAGCGGGCAGGGTTCAGAGGGCTACACCTTC. Translating gives CASTQSGQGSEGYTF.

This sequence joins TRBV11-1 and TRBJ1-1; 12 bases map to TRBD1. CDR1 and CDR2 from the germline V gene are SGHAT and FQDESV (reference sequence). J was trimmed by 4 bases and V by 4 bases; bases with no gene match: 13. This CDR3 has 18 amino acids. The CDR3 loop reads CASSSGLGTGGMGTEAFF. In nucleotides, the CDR3 is TGTGCCAGCAGCTCAGGCCTAGGGACAGGGGGCATGGGCACTGAAGCTTTCTTT.

The chain joins TRBV4-2 to TRBJ2-7; D is perhaps TRBD2 (5 bases). CDR1 is LGHNA and CDR2 is YNFKEQ in the germline V gene. Trimming shortened V by 4 bases and J by 2 bases, and 15 bases separated the two germline ends. The length of the CDR3 is 15 residues. This CDR3 reads CASSPEGAFTYEQYF. The DNA of the CDR3 is TGTGCCAGCAGCCCCGAGGGAGCGTTTACCTACGAGCAGTACTTC.

The V and J genes are TRBV5-1 and TRBJ2-5; 12 nucleotides agree with TRBD2. The assigned J gene may be wrong: the sequence end matches TRBJ2-7 better. The germline V gene has CDR1 SGHRS and CDR2 YFSETQ. There are 16 residues in the CDR3. CDR3 bases: TGCGCCAGCAGCGACCCGGGACTAGCGGGTTCCTACGAGCAGTACTTC. It specifies CASSDPGLAGSYEQYF.

In its sample, this clone was seen once. The chain employs TRBV5-6 and TRBJ2-7; 8 bases match TRBD2. CDR1 SGHDT and CDR2 YYEEEE come from the germline V gene. The CDR3 length is 15 residues. With 1 base clipped from V and 7 bases from J, the junction kept 10 bases outside the gene matches. The CDR3 loop is CASSLIAGGTDEQYF. CDR3 DNA sequence: TGTGCCAGCAGCTTGATTGCGGGAGGCACGGATGAGCAGTACTTC.

This clone turned up a few times. The rearrangement uses TRBV28 and TRBJ2-7, with 11 bases that match TRBD1. The length of the CDR3 is 15 residues. Germline CDR1 reads MDHEN; CDR2 reads SYDVKM. Trimming cost V 3 bases and J 3 bases; bases outside gene matches: 4. The CDR3 sequence is CASSFPGQGVYEQYF. CDR3 bases: TGTGCCAGCAGTTTCCCGGGACAGGGGGTCTACGAGCAGTACTTC.

The chain uses TRBV29-1 and TRBJ2-7; the match to TRBD1 covers 7 bases. The CDR3 totals 11 residues. The J segment lost 7 bases and the V segment lost 5 bases, leaving 5 bases of the junction unmatched. Germline loops: CDR1 SQVTM, CDR2 ANQGSEA. The CDR3 bases are TGCAGCGTTTTGACAGGGCAGGAGCAGTACTTC. Encoded protein: CSVLTGQEQYF.

The chain recombines TRBV5-1 with TRBJ1-4; D might be TRBD1 (5 bases). There are 13 residues in the CDR3. Trimming removed 4 bases from V and 7 bases from J, with 11 bases in between. Germline CDR1 SGHRS, CDR2 YFSETQ. The CDR3 reads CASSPGIREKLFF. CDR3 DNA: TGCGCCAGCAGCCCAGGGATACGTGAAAAACTGTTTTTT.